Listed below are T cell receptor beta chains from one sample, sequenced in a study of PD-1 blockade in classical Hodgkin lymphoma. Sequenced by immunoSEQ multiplex PCR; TCRdb stores in-frame clones only, minus some. The sample lists more than 60,000 clones; around nine tenths were seen once. The sample in question was peripheral blood mononuclear cells (PBMCs), obtained at baseline. These receptors were obtained from a human donor with classical Hodgkin lymphoma. Both conserved end residues are part of each CDR3. D genes are given only for firm matches. Clone size is stated in some rows and not others, as once, few, many or a class when expanded.

v_gene: TRBV14; len: 15; abundance: -; j_gene: TRBJ2-2; d_gene: -; CDR3aa: CASSYSLGYTGELFF; CDR3nt: TGTGCCAGCAGCTACAGCTTAGGGTACACCGGGGAGCTGTTTTTT
v_gene: TRBV12-1; len: 12; abundance: once; j_gene: TRBJ1-2; d_gene: -; CDR3aa: CASSLLRGGYTF; CDR3nt: TGTGCCAGCAGCTTACTCAGGGGCGGCTACACCTTC
v_gene: TRBV27; len: 16; abundance: -; j_gene: TRBJ2-3; d_gene: -; CDR3aa: CASTRVSALSTDTQYF; CDR3nt: TGTGCCAGCACACGGGTTAGCGCGCTAAGCACAGATACGCAGTATTTT
v_gene: TRBV6-6; len: 15; abundance: -; j_gene: TRBJ1-4; d_gene: -; CDR3aa: CASRLPGYGNEKLFF; CDR3nt: TGTGCCAGCAGATTACCGGGGTATGGAAATGAAAAACTGTTTTTT
v_gene: TRBV19; len: 16; abundance: -; j_gene: TRBJ2-2; d_gene: -; CDR3aa: CASSMGQSLQGRELFF; CDR3nt: TGTGCCAGTAGTATGGGACAAAGCCTGCAGGGCCGGGAGCTGTTTTTT
v_gene: TRBV7-9; len: 14; abundance: -; j_gene: TRBJ2-7; d_gene: -; CDR3aa: CASSLVSVPYEQYF; CDR3nt: TGTGCCAGCAGCTTAGTTTCTGTCCCCTACGAGCAGTACTTC
v_gene: TRBV5-5; len: 13; abundance: -; j_gene: TRBJ2-2; d_gene: -; CDR3aa: CASSLTVPGELFF; CDR3nt: TGTGCCAGCAGCTTGACAGTCCCCGGGGAGCTGTTTTTT
v_gene: TRBV5-1; len: 12; abundance: -; j_gene: TRBJ2-5; d_gene: -; CDR3aa: CASRRAQETQYF; CDR3nt: TGCGCCAGCCGGAGGGCTCAAGAGACCCAGTACTTC
v_gene: TRBV6-6; len: 15; abundance: -; j_gene: TRBJ1-5; d_gene: -; CDR3aa: CASSYRFGSNQPQHF; CDR3nt: TGTGCCAGCAGTTACAGGTTTGGGAGCAATCAGCCCCAGCATTTT
v_gene: TRBV5-1; len: 14; abundance: -; j_gene: TRBJ2-5; d_gene: TRBD1; CDR3aa: CASSPGQGKETQYF; CDR3nt: TGCGCCAGCAGCCCGGGACAGGGGAAAGAGACCCAGTACTTC
v_gene: TRBV10-3; len: 15; abundance: -; j_gene: TRBJ2-3; d_gene: -; CDR3aa: CAISDSDRNTDTQYF; CDR3nt: TGTGCCATCAGTGATAGCGACAGAAACACAGATACGCAGTATTTT
v_gene: TRBV30; len: 14; abundance: -; j_gene: TRBJ2-2; d_gene: -; CDR3aa: CAWKTNRYTGELFF; CDR3nt: TGTGCCTGGAAAACAAACAGATACACCGGGGAGCTGTTTTTT
v_gene: TRBV10-2; len: 13; abundance: -; j_gene: TRBJ1-5; d_gene: -; CDR3aa: CASSPGDNQPQHF; CDR3nt: TGCGCCAGCAGCCCAGGGGACAATCAGCCCCAGCATTTT
v_gene: TRBV7-2; len: 16; abundance: -; j_gene: TRBJ2-3; d_gene: TRBD2; CDR3aa: CASSLEYGGRGGTQYF; CDR3nt: TGTGCCAGCAGCTTAGAGTACGGGGGCCGGGGGGGAACGCAGTATTTT
v_gene: TRBV19; len: 16; abundance: -; j_gene: TRBJ1-1; d_gene: TRBD1; CDR3aa: CASSRVPGQGLTEAFF; CDR3nt: TGTGCCAGTAGCCGGGTCCCGGGACAGGGCCTCACTGAAGCTTTCTTT
v_gene: TRBV19; len: 15; abundance: -; j_gene: TRBJ2-1; d_gene: TRBD2; CDR3aa: CASSIRGGFYNEQFF; CDR3nt: TGTGCCAGTAGTATTCGGGGGGGGTTTTACAATGAGCAGTTCTTC
v_gene: TRBV11-2; len: 12; abundance: -; j_gene: TRBJ2-7; d_gene: -; CDR3aa: CASIGGNYEQYF; CDR3nt: TGTGCCAGCATCGGCGGCAACTACGAGCAGTACTTC
v_gene: TRBV7-6; len: 15; abundance: -; j_gene: TRBJ2-2; d_gene: TRBD1; CDR3aa: CASSIGTGRTGELFF; CDR3nt: TGTGCCAGCAGCATCGGGACAGGTCGCACCGGGGAGCTGTTTTTT
v_gene: TRBV28; len: 15; abundance: -; j_gene: TRBJ2-3; d_gene: TRBD2; CDR3aa: CASSGTSGSTDTQYF; CDR3nt: TGTGCCAGCAGTGGGACTAGCGGAAGCACAGATACGCAGTATTTT
v_gene: TRBV18; len: 14; abundance: -; j_gene: TRBJ2-3; d_gene: -; CDR3aa: CASSWTDSTDTQYF; CDR3nt: TGTGCCAGCTCGTGGACAGACAGCACAGATACGCAGTATTTT
v_gene: TRBV9; len: 16; abundance: -; j_gene: TRBJ2-1; d_gene: -; CDR3aa: CASSVGSLGSYNEQFF; CDR3nt: TGTGCCAGCAGCGTGGGGTCCCTCGGCTCCTACAATGAGCAGTTCTTC
v_gene: TRBV14; len: 14; abundance: -; j_gene: TRBJ1-1; d_gene: -; CDR3aa: CASSPRILNTEAFF; CDR3nt: TGTGCCAGCAGCCCACGGATCTTGAACACTGAAGCTTTCTTT
v_gene: TRBV5-4; len: 13; abundance: -; j_gene: TRBJ2-2; d_gene: -; CDR3aa: CASSLGQSGELFF; CDR3nt: TGTGCCAGCAGCTTGGGACAGAGCGGGGAGCTGTTTTTT
v_gene: TRBV27; len: 12; abundance: -; j_gene: TRBJ2-2; d_gene: -; CDR3aa: CASISLAGELFF; CDR3nt: TGTGCCAGCATTTCTTTAGCGGGGGAGCTGTTTTTT
v_gene: TRBV5-1; len: 14; abundance: once; j_gene: TRBJ2-7; d_gene: TRBD1; CDR3aa: CASSPGTGAYEQYF; CDR3nt: TGCGCCAGCAGCCCCGGGACAGGGGCCTACGAGCAGTACTTC
v_gene: TRBV19; len: 14; abundance: -; j_gene: TRBJ2-7; d_gene: -; CDR3aa: CASSMTGHTYEQYF; CDR3nt: TGTGCCAGTAGTATGACGGGACATACCTACGAGCAGTACTTC
v_gene: TRBV5-6; len: 14; abundance: few; j_gene: TRBJ1-1; d_gene: -; CDR3aa: CASSLWRLNTEAFF; CDR3nt: TGTGCCAGCAGCTTGTGGCGGTTGAACACTGAAGCTTTCTTT
v_gene: TRBV6-4; len: 16; abundance: -; j_gene: TRBJ2-2; d_gene: -; CDR3aa: CASSEYYGGNTGELFF; CDR3nt: TGTGCCAGCAGTGAATATTATGGAGGGAACACCGGGGAGCTGTTTTTT
v_gene: TRBV19; len: 17; abundance: -; j_gene: TRBJ1-3; d_gene: -; CDR3aa: CASSILSGPTSGNTIYF; CDR3nt: TGTGCCAGTAGTATACTATCCGGACCAACTTCTGGAAACACCATATATTTT
v_gene: TRBV28; len: 18; abundance: -; j_gene: TRBJ2-7; d_gene: TRBD1; CDR3aa: CASRPTGTAFRSSYEQYF; CDR3nt: TGTGCCAGCAGACCGACCGGGACAGCCTTCCGAAGCTCCTACGAGCAGTACTTC
v_gene: TRBV6-1; len: 11; abundance: -; j_gene: TRBJ1-1; d_gene: -; CDR3aa: CASSEPGEAFF; CDR3nt: TGTGCCAGCAGTGAACCAGGGGAAGCTTTCTTT
v_gene: TRBV5-4; len: 19; abundance: -; j_gene: TRBJ2-1; d_gene: -; CDR3aa: CASSLENGGRLQIYNEQFF; CDR3nt: TGTGCCAGCAGCTTAGAGAACGGGGGCAGGCTGCAAATTTACAATGAGCAGTTCTTC
v_gene: TRBV7-9; len: 15; abundance: -; j_gene: TRBJ1-2; d_gene: -; CDR3aa: CASSLDEGSGYGYTF; CDR3nt: TGTGCCAGCAGCTTAGATGAGGGATCAGGTTATGGCTACACCTTC
v_gene: TRBV6-6; len: 13; abundance: -; j_gene: TRBJ2-1; d_gene: -; CDR3aa: CASTRGRYHEQFF; CDR3nt: TGTGCCAGCACACGGGGGAGATACCATGAGCAGTTCTTC
v_gene: TRBV5-4; len: 16; abundance: once; j_gene: TRBJ1-1; d_gene: TRBD1; CDR3aa: CASSWDRVGQNTEAFF; CDR3nt: TGTGCCAGCAGCTGGGACAGGGTTGGTCAGAACACTGAAGCTTTCTTT
v_gene: TRBV25-1; len: 13; abundance: -; j_gene: TRBJ2-3; d_gene: -; CDR3aa: CASSDTLGDTQYF; CDR3nt: TGTGCCAGCAGTGACACACTGGGGGATACGCAGTATTTT
v_gene: TRBV28; len: 13; abundance: -; j_gene: TRBJ1-1; d_gene: -; CDR3aa: CASSSRGNTEAFF; CDR3nt: TGTGCCAGCAGTTCTCGGGGGAACACTGAAGCTTTCTTT
v_gene: TRBV6-1; len: 15; abundance: once; j_gene: TRBJ2-7; d_gene: TRBD2; CDR3aa: CASGPRRESTYEQYF; CDR3nt: TGTGCCAGCGGACCAAGGCGGGAGTCAACCTACGAGCAGTACTTC
v_gene: TRBV10-2; len: 13; abundance: -; j_gene: TRBJ2-3; d_gene: TRBD2; CDR3aa: CASRLAGTDTQYF; CDR3nt: TGCGCCAGCAGACTAGCGGGCACAGATACGCAGTATTTT
v_gene: TRBV4-1; len: 19; abundance: -; j_gene: TRBJ1-5; d_gene: -; CDR3aa: CASSQERMPGGLGNQPQHF; CDR3nt: TGCGCCAGCAGCCAAGAACGGATGCCCGGGGGGTTGGGCAATCAGCCCCAGCATTTT
v_gene: TRBV5-4; len: 14; abundance: -; j_gene: TRBJ2-2; d_gene: -; CDR3aa: CASSLREPPGELFF; CDR3nt: TGTGCCAGCAGCTTGCGAGAGCCCCCCGGGGAGCTGTTTTTT
v_gene: TRBV5-6; len: 17; abundance: -; j_gene: TRBJ2-5; d_gene: TRBD2; CDR3aa: CASSPGLAGPYQETQYF; CDR3nt: TGTGCCAGCAGCCCAGGACTAGCGGGACCGTACCAAGAGACCCAGTACTTC
v_gene: TRBV4-2; len: 17; abundance: -; j_gene: TRBJ2-4; d_gene: TRBD2; CDR3aa: CASSHLAGGPGGNIQYF; CDR3nt: TGTGCCAGCAGCCATCTAGCGGGGGGCCCCGGAGGAAACATTCAGTACTTC
v_gene: TRBV2; len: 17; abundance: -; j_gene: TRBJ1-5; d_gene: -; CDR3aa: CASSEWARVLQNQPQHF; CDR3nt: TGTGCCAGCAGTGAATGGGCCAGGGTACTCCAGAATCAGCCCCAGCATTTT
v_gene: TRBV7-6; len: 13; abundance: -; j_gene: TRBJ1-1; d_gene: -; CDR3aa: CASSSSENTEAFF; CDR3nt: TGTGCCAGCAGCTCCTCAGAGAACACTGAAGCTTTCTTT
v_gene: TRBV28; len: 13; abundance: -; j_gene: TRBJ2-3; d_gene: -; CDR3aa: CASSSTGLDTQYF; CDR3nt: TGTGCCAGCAGTTCAACAGGGTTAGATACGCAGTATTTT
v_gene: TRBV29-1; len: 15; abundance: -; j_gene: TRBJ2-7; d_gene: -; CDR3aa: CSVGPRLAQVGEQYF; CDR3nt: TGCAGCGTTGGACCCCGCCTTGCACAGGTGGGCGAGCAGTACTTC
v_gene: TRBV2; len: 13; abundance: -; j_gene: TRBJ1-1; d_gene: TRBD1; CDR3aa: CASHGQALAEAFF; CDR3nt: TGTGCCAGCCACGGACAGGCTTTGGCTGAAGCTTTCTTT